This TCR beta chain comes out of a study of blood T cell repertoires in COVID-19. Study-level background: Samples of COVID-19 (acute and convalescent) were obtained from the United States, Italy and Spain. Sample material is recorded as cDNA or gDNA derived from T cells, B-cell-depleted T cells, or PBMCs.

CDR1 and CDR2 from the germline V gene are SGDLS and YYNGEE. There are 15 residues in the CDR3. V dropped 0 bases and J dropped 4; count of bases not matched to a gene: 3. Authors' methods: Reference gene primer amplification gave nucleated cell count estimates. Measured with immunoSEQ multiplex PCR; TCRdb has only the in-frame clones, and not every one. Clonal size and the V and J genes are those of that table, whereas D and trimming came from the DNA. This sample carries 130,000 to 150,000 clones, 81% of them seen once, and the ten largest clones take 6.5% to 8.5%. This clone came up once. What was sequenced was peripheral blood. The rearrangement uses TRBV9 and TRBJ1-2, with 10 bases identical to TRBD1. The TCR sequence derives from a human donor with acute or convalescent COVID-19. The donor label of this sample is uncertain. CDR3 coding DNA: TGTGCCAGCAGCGTAGGACAGGGGGCTAGCTATGGCTACACCTTC. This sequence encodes CASSVGQGASYGYTF.